One sample yielded the 7 T cell receptor beta chains listed below, sequenced in a study of beta chain features in type 1 diabetes. Study-level results: Among all four CD4+ subsets, Type 1 diabetes patients had TCRB CDR3s that were moderately but significantly shorter.

No antigens are known for them. cDNA synthesis used the whole RNA isolate, giving expressed TCRB sequences. The table came from immunoSEQ multiplex PCR; TCRdb's copy has only in-frame clones and leaves some out. The data show around 160,000 clones, more than 60% seen once. Source material: naive CD4+ T cells from blood. The origin of the receptors is a young man with type 1 diabetes.

This chain links TRBV19 with TRBJ2-5; TRBD1 matches at 7 bases. The ends lost 0 bases at V and 0 bases at J; junction bases unmatched: 7. The CDR3 totals 17 residues. The germline gives CDR1 LNHDA, CDR2 SQIVND (reference sequence). CDR3 protein: CASSIDTGAANQETQYF. The CDR3 nucleotides are TGTGCCAGTAGTATAGACACAGGGGCCGCGAACCAAGAGACCCAGTACTTC.

J is TRBJ2-5 and V is TRBV9, with 13 positions matching TRBD2. The CDR3 extends over 14 amino acids. The germline V gene encodes CDR1 SGDLS and CDR2 YYNGEE. With 4 bases clipped from V and 5 bases from J, the junction kept 2 bases outside the gene matches. The CDR3 loop is CASSLGLAGETQYF. Here the CDR3 DNA reads TGTGCCAGCAGCCTGGGACTAGCGGGGGAGACCCAGTACTTC.

This chain uses TRBV6-5 with TRBJ2-3; TRBD1 is a possible D gene (5 bases). Trimming pared 7 bases from V and 4 bases from J, leaving 12 bases between. The CDR3 length is 13 residues. Germline V gives CDR1 MNHEY, CDR2 SVGAGI. The CDR3 protein is CASTPGAPDTQYF. The CDR3 DNA is TGTGCCAGCACACCTGGGGCCCCAGATACGCAGTATTTT.

The genes are TRBV7-9 and TRBJ1-1, with D maybe TRBD1 (5 bases). Trimming pared 5 bases from V and 3 bases from J, leaving 19 bases between. The V gene's germline CDR1 is SEHNR and CDR2 FQNEAQ (reference sequence). The CDR3 loop spans 16 amino acids. The CDR3 region is CASSPWGGDGDTEAFF. DNA for the CDR3: TGTGCCAGCAGCCCCTGGGGAGGGGACGGGGACACTGAAGCTTTCTTT.

This clone was counted only a few times. The chain joins TRBV6-5 to TRBJ2-7; 7 positions match TRBD1. Trimming removed 5 bases from V and 3 bases from J; junction bases left unmatched: 7. Looked up from germline, CDR1 is MNHEY and CDR2 is SVGAGI. The CDR3 is 14 residues long. The DNA of the CDR3 is TGTGCCAGCAGTCGAACCTGGGACAGCTACGAGCAGTACTTC. As protein: CASSRTWDSYEQYF.

The chain employs TRBV6-6 and TRBJ1-1, with D unclear. CDR1 and CDR2 (germline): MNHNY, SVGAGI (reference sequence). The CDR3 contains 13 residues. V shed 6 bases and J shed 4 bases, with 12 bases lying between them. The CDR3 loop reads CASSASLGTEAFF. The CDR3 DNA reads TGTGCCAGCAGCGCAAGTCTAGGCACTGAAGCTTTCTTT.

CDR3 in DNA: TGTGCCAGCGGAATTAGCGGATCGGGCACCGGGGAGCTGTTTTTT. It translates to CASGISGSGTGELFF. The J gene is TRBJ2-2, the V gene TRBV27; the D gene is possibly TRBD2 (6 bases). V was cut by 8 bases and J by 4 bases, with 17 bases left in between. The CDR3 contains 15 residues. Germline V gene data show CDR1 as MNHEY and CDR2 as SMNVEV (reference sequence).